The clone carrying this T cell receptor beta chain was found a few times. The record originates from a study of cytomegalovirus exposure and HLA in healthy donors. Researchers ran the PCR with 60 Vbeta and 13 Jbeta primers. This table comes from immunoSEQ multiplex PCR, and its TCRdb copy is limited to in-frame clones, with some not included. The table records 200,000 or so clones, 81% of them present only once. The CDR3 runs 16 residues. CDR1 LNHNV and CDR2 YYDKDF come from the germline V gene (reference sequence). J lost 0 bases, V lost 5 bases, and 9 bases had no gene match. The TCR comes from a woman aged 18-30 years in good health and CMV-seropositive. The chain carries TRBV15 and TRBJ1-1; 7 bases fit TRBD1. The sample taken for sequencing was PBMCs. CDR3 nucleotides: TGTGCCACCAGCTTATCACAGGGGTCGGTGAACACTGAAGCTTTCTTT. Amino acids: CATSLSQGSVNTEAFF.